Each of the 26 T cell receptor beta chains below was sequenced from the same sample in a study of cytomegalovirus exposure and HLA in healthy donors (dated by TCRdb to about 2017). Library preparation used the immunoSEQ multiplex PCR assay. A mixture of 60 forward primers for TCR Vbeta segments and 13 reverse primers for TCR Jbeta segments was used in the multiplex PCR. This is the immuneACCESS table as TCRdb keeps it, with only in-frame sequences that have V and J called. A part of the clones is gone; compared with another copy, unresolved V genes explain less than half, and the rest is unexplained. The sample table holds about 150,000 clones, of which roughly 80% were seen once. The top ten clonotypes cover more than 3.5% of the sample. The sequenced sample consisted of PBMCs. All receptors come from a woman between 35 and 50 years old in good health and CMV-seropositive.

This chain uses TRBV15 with TRBJ2-7; D is perhaps TRBD1 (6 bases). CDR1 LNHNV and CDR2 YYDKDF come from the germline V gene (reference sequence). This CDR3 comprises 15 residues. Trimming took off 0 bases at V and 2 bases at J, with 11 bases between the two ends. The CDR3 DNA reads as TGTGCCACCAGCAGAGATCTGGACAGCACCTACGAGCAGTACTTC. This codes for CATSRDLDSTYEQYF. Looking up the rest from reference TRBV15 and TRBJ2-7 gives the full variable domain: DAMVIQNPRYQVTQFGKPVTLSCSQTLNHNVMYWYQQKSSQAPKLLFHYYDKDFNNEADTPDNFQSRRPNTSFCFLDIRSPGLGDTAMYLCATSRDLDSTYEQYFGPGTRLTVT.

The genes are TRBV5-1 and TRBJ2-7; a possible D gene is TRBD2 (6 bases). Germline values: CDR1 SGHRS, CDR2 YFSETQ. Trimming took 1 base from V and 7 from J, leaving 21 bases between them. CDR3 size: 16 residues. In nucleotides, the CDR3 is TGCGCCAGCAGCTTGTATGGACTGACTAAGGCGGGGGAGCAGTACTTC. This encodes CASSLYGLTKAGEQYF.

The chain couples TRBV15 to TRBJ1-5; 8 bases are a match to TRBD1. Trimming at V came to 0 bases and at J to 3 bases, leaving 4 bases not matched to a gene. Per germline, CDR1 LNHNV and CDR2 YYDKDF (reference sequence). This CDR3 comprises 16 residues. Here the CDR3 reads CATSRDGTGFNQPQHF. The CDR3 DNA reads as TGTGCCACCAGCAGAGATGGGACAGGCTTCAATCAGCCCCAGCATTTT.

With respect to this clone: Relative to the germline gene, one junction end is altered; a read error may explain this. The chain recombines TRBV7-9 with TRBJ2-3; D is ambiguous. The CDR3 loop spans 12 amino acids. The germline gives CDR1 SEHNR, CDR2 FQNEAQ (reference sequence). The DNA of the CDR3 is TGTTCCAGCAGCTTAGTAACAGATACGCAGTATTTT. Encoded protein: CSSSLVTDTQYF. Full variable domain (outside the CDR3, taken from reference TRBV7-9 and TRBJ2-3): DTGVSQNPRHKITKRGQNVTFRCDPISEHNRLYWYRQTLGQGPEFLTYFQNEAQLEKSRLLSDRFSAERPKGSFSTLEIQRTEQGDSAMYLCSSSLVTDTQYFGPGTRLTVL.

This chain uses TRBV5-6 with TRBJ2-3; a possible D gene is TRBD2 (5 bases). Germline V gene data show CDR1 as SGHDT and CDR2 as YYEEEE. Trimming pared 6 bases from V and 0 bases from J, leaving 14 bases between. CDR3 length: 15 amino acids. The CDR3 loop reads CASNGLVKSTDTQYF. CDR3 DNA: TGTGCCAGCAACGGACTCGTAAAGAGCACAGATACGCAGTATTTT.

The rearrangement joins TRBV27 to TRBJ1-2, with TRBD1 matching 7 bases. The CDR3 contains 13 residues. The germline CDR1 and CDR2 sequences are MNHEY and SMNVEV (reference sequence). After removal of 6 bases from V and 6 bases from J, the junction contained 7 bases not matched to a gene. The CDR3 spells CASSLQGTNGYTF. The CDR3 DNA is TGTGCCAGCAGCTTACAGGGGACGAATGGCTACACCTTC.

The chain recombines TRBV28 with TRBJ1-5; TRBD1 is a possible D gene (5 bases). CDR3 length: 13 residues. The germline CDR1 and CDR2 sequences are MDHEN and SYDVKM. Trimming pared 10 bases from V and 3 bases from J, leaving 13 bases between. This chain's CDR3 is CATWTRANQPQHF. The CDR3 DNA sequence: TGTGCCACCTGGACCAGGGCCAATCAGCCCCAGCATTTT. Combining the CDR3 with reference TRBV28 and TRBJ1-5 gives the whole variable domain DVKVTQSSRYLVKRTGEKVFLECVQDMDHENMFWYRQDPGLGLRLIYFSYDVKMKEKGDIPEGYSVSREKKERFSLILESASTNQTSMYLCATWTRANQPQHFGDGTRLSIL.

The chain employs TRBV5-1 and TRBJ2-1, with 12 bases matching TRBD2. This CDR3 comprises 17 residues. With V trimmed by 4 bases and J by 1 base, 6 bases remained unmatched. Germline V gene lookup returns CDR1 SGHRS and CDR2 YFSETQ. The CDR3 loop is CASSASTSGGSYNEQFF. As DNA, the CDR3 is TGCGCCAGCAGCGCTTCAACTAGCGGGGGGTCCTACAATGAGCAGTTCTTC.

The chain joins TRBV27 to TRBJ1-3; no firm D call. The V gene's germline CDR1 is MNHEY and CDR2 SMNVEV (reference sequence). The CDR3 has 17 residues. The V gene lost 6 bases and the J gene lost 0 bases, with 18 bases spanning the gap. The CDR3, as DNA: TGTGCCAGCAGACCTAATCCGTTCCTAAGCTCTGGAAACACCATATATTTT. It translates to CASRPNPFLSSGNTIYF.

The rearrangement uses TRBV27 and TRBJ1-2; D gene ambiguous. Germline lookup yields CDR1 MNHEY and CDR2 SMNVEV (reference sequence). Trimming left V 0 bases short and J 8 bases short, with 10 bases between. This CDR3 contains 13 residues. CDR3 sequence (DNA): TGTGCCAGCAGTTTATCAGGGAGGTGGGGCTACACCTTC. It encodes CASSLSGRWGYTF.

J is TRBJ2-3 and V is TRBV11-3; 14 positions match TRBD2. The CDR3 runs to 18 residues. Germline CDR1 is SGHNT and CDR2 is YENEEA. The ends lost 5 bases at V and 4 bases at J; junction bases unmatched: 11. CDR3 amino acids: CASSHGTSGSSAADTQYF. Written as DNA, the CDR3 is TGTGCCAGCAGCCATGGGACTAGCGGGAGTTCGGCCGCAGATACGCAGTATTTT.

This rearrangement joins TRBV7-2 to TRBJ1-1; D is perhaps TRBD1 (6 bases). CDR3 length equals 13 residues. Trimming shortened V by 4 bases and J by 1 base, and 7 bases separated the two germline ends. Germline CDR1 SGHTA, CDR2 FQGNSA. The CDR3 reads CASSSDRNTEAFF. CDR3 bases: TGTGCCAGCAGCTCGGACAGGAACACTGAAGCTTTCTTT.

This clone occurred once. The J gene is TRBJ2-7, the V gene TRBV6-5; 7 bases match TRBD2. The ends lost 2 bases at V and 2 bases at J; junction bases unmatched: 6. Germline V gene data show CDR1 as MNHEY and CDR2 as SVGAGI. The CDR3 is 15 amino acids. The DNA of the CDR3 is TGTGCCAGCAGTTACCGGGGGGACGGACCCTACGAGCAGTACTTC. Protein: CASSYRGDGPYEQYF.

The CDR3 DNA reads as TGCGCCAGCAGCCAAGTGGAACTAGCGGGGGGGATCAACACCGGGGAGCTGTTTTTT. It yields the protein CASSQVELAGGINTGELFF. This chain connects TRBV4-3 to TRBJ2-2, with 13 bases fitting TRBD2. CDR1 and CDR2 (germline): LGHNA, YSLEER. The CDR3 is 19 amino acids. The V gene end was trimmed by 1 base and the J gene end by 2 bases; junction bases not matched to a gene: 7.

The V call is TRBV7-2, the J call TRBJ1-3; 10 bases are shared with TRBD1. Germline-derived CDR1 and CDR2 are SGHTA and FQGNSA. CDR3 length equals 16 residues. The J segment lost 3 bases and the V segment lost 1 base, leaving 3 bases of the junction unmatched. The CDR3 nucleotides read TGTGCCAGCAGCTTAGGGACAGGGGGGGTTGGAAACACCATATATTTT. This translates into CASSLGTGGVGNTIYF.

Comments on this clone: The same CDR3 arises from other DNA sequences in this sample as well. The chain employs TRBV30 and TRBJ1-5; 9 bases are a match to TRBD1. CDR1 and CDR2 from the germline V gene are GTSNPN and SVGIG (reference sequence). J lost 4 bases, V lost 3 bases, and 1 base had no gene match. CDR3 length: 13 residues. The CDR3 sequence is CAWSDRGNQPQHF. DNA of the CDR3: TGTGCCTGGAGCGACAGGGGGAATCAGCCCCAGCATTTT.

The V and J genes are TRBV7-2 and TRBJ2-1; perhaps TRBD1 as D (7 bases). The CDR3 spans 15 residues. With 5 bases removed from V and 6 bases from J, the gap between germline ends came to 17 bases. Germline values: CDR1 SGHTA, CDR2 FQGNSA. Here the CDR3 reads CASSRGTEVGNEQFF. DNA of the CDR3: TGTGCCAGCAGCCGCGGGACAGAGGTTGGCAATGAGCAGTTCTTC. The whole variable domain, remainder taken from reference TRBV7-2 and TRBJ2-1, is GAGVSQSPSNKVTEKGKDVELRCDPISGHTALYWYRQSLGQGLEFLIYFQGNSAPDKSGLPSDRFSAERTGGSVSTLTIQRTQQEDSAVYLCASSRGTEVGNEQFFGPGTRLTVL.

V usage is TRBV6-5 and J usage is TRBJ2-2, with D perhaps TRBD2 (5 bases). This CDR3 is 15 amino acids long. The V gene lost 4 bases and the J gene lost 2 bases, with 11 bases spanning the gap. CDR1 is MNHEY and CDR2 is SVGAGI in the germline V gene. CDR3 in amino acids: CASSSRTFNTGELFF. The CDR3, as DNA: TGTGCCAGCAGTTCCAGGACTTTTAACACCGGGGAGCTGTTTTTT.

The V and J genes are TRBV7-9 and TRBJ1-3; no clear D gene. This CDR3 region has 14 residues. Germline loops: CDR1 SEHNR, CDR2 FQNEAQ (reference sequence). Trimming stripped 0 bases from V and 16 bases from J, with 19 bases between. CDR3 in DNA: TGTGCCAGCAGCTTAGCCCCGTCCCTGGGCCAATCCTATTTT. This sequence encodes CASSLAPSLGQSYF.

The V call is TRBV7-2, the J call TRBJ2-3; D may be TRBD2 (5 bases). The CDR3 sequence is 17 residues long. Germline values: CDR1 SGHTA, CDR2 FQGNSA. Trimming cost V 3 bases and J 1 base, with 17 bases left between them. CDR3 bases: TGTGCCAGCAGCTTCAGGACTCCCCCTTTTGGCACAGATACGCAGTATTTT. Its translation: CASSFRTPPFGTDTQYF.

This chain uses TRBV7-2 with TRBJ1-4, with 7 bases fitting TRBD1. The trim removed 0 bases at V and 8 bases at J, leaving 6 bases unmatched. The CDR3 sequence is 15 residues long. The germline CDR1 and CDR2 sequences are SGHTA and FQGNSA. In DNA form, the CDR3 reads TGTGCCAGCAGCTTAGCCCCGACAGGGAGAGAAAAACTGTTTTTT. This codes for CASSLAPTGREKLFF.

In its sample, this clone was seen once. The CDR3 here is CASSPRQGDGYEQYF. The CDR3 DNA is TGTGCCAGCTCACCAAGACAGGGGGACGGATACGAGCAGTACTTC. The J gene is TRBJ2-7, the V gene TRBV18; TRBD1 agrees at 9 bases. The germline CDR1 and CDR2 sequences are KGHSH and LQKENI. The CDR3 sequence is 15 residues long. The J segment lost 4 bases and the V segment lost 2 bases, leaving 6 bases of the junction unmatched.

The chain recombines TRBV28 with TRBJ2-7, with 10 positions matching TRBD2. The V segment lost 2 bases and the J segment 0 bases; nucleotides outside the gene matches: 22. The V gene's germline CDR1 is MDHEN and CDR2 SYDVKM. The CDR3 totals 22 residues. CDR3 loop: CASSLPGTSAGGPTLSSYEQYF. The CDR3 DNA is TGTGCCAGCAGTTTACCGGGGACATCAGCGGGAGGGCCGACTTTAAGCTCCTACGAGCAGTACTTC.

This chain links TRBV19 with TRBJ1-6, with 10 bases aligning to TRBD1. The germline CDR1 and CDR2 sequences are LNHDA and SQIVND (reference sequence). Germline trimming cut 7 bases from V and 8 bases from J; bases unmatched to any gene: 5. The CDR3 has 14 amino acids. The CDR3 reads CASKGQGDHSPLHF. As DNA, the CDR3 is TGTGCCAGTAAAGGACAGGGGGATCATTCACCCCTCCACTTT.

Many counts were recorded for this clone. This CDR3 is CASSSQGLAFF. For the CDR3, the DNA is TGTGCCAGCAGCTCTCAGGGGTTAGCTTTCTTT. The J gene is TRBJ1-1, the V gene TRBV5-6; possible D gene TRBD1, 6 bases. In germline, CDR1 is SGHDT, CDR2 YYEEEE. The CDR3 loop spans 11 amino acids. V gave up 3 bases and J gave up 10 bases, with 10 bases separating them.

The chain uses TRBV6-4 and TRBJ2-1, with TRBD2 identical over 7 bases. Germline trimming cut 1 base from V and 2 bases from J; bases unmatched to any gene: 5. The CDR3 contains 16 residues. Germline lookup yields CDR1 MRHNA and CDR2 SNTAGT. CDR3 loop: CASSDWGGSTYNEQFF. CDR3 sequence (DNA): TGTGCCAGCAGTGACTGGGGGGGGTCTACCTACAATGAGCAGTTCTTC.